The rows below give T cell receptor beta chains drawn from one sample of a study of PD-L1 blockade in urothelial cancer. Sequencing used immunoSEQ multiplex PCR; TCRdb keeps in-frame clones, though not all of them. This table has 30,000 to 40,000 clones, around 82% appearing once. Sequencing used PBMCs, obtained around atezolizumab (anti-PD-L1) treatment. The receptors originated from a man aged 55 to 70 with urothelial cancer. CDR3s include the opening cysteine and the closing phenylalanine or tryptophan. D genes are given only for firm matches. The size of a clone is reported for some rows only, either as once, few or many, or as a class for expanded clones.

CDR3nt,CDR3aa,j_gene,v_gene,abundance,d_gene
TGTGCCAGCAGCTTAAAACAGTCCTACGAGCAGTACTTC,CASSLKQSYEQYF,TRBJ2-7,TRBV13,once,-
TGTGCCAGCAGCTTGTCTACTAGCGGTGGAGAGACCCAGTACTTC,CASSLSTSGGETQYF,TRBJ2-5,TRBV11-3,-,TRBD2
TGTGCCAGCAAGATAGCGGGAGAGGGTCCCGGGGAGCTGTTTTTT,CASKIAGEGPGELFF,TRBJ2-2,TRBV27,-,TRBD2
TGCGCCAGCAGCCACCCCCGGGCGGGGAGAGCCAATGAGCAGTTCTTC,CASSHPRAGRANEQFF,TRBJ2-1,TRBV4-1,-,-
TGTGCGGGGGGGGGCAGGGCCAAGACCCAGTACTTC,CAGGGRAKTQYF,TRBJ2-5,TRBV19,-,-
TGCGCCAGCAGCCCGGGACTCTCCTACGAGCAGTACTTC,CASSPGLSYEQYF,TRBJ2-7,TRBV5-1,-,-
TGTGCCAGCAGTGTGAGGGGGACCTACAATGAGCAGTTCTTC,CASSVRGTYNEQFF,TRBJ2-1,TRBV6-4,-,-
TGCGCCAGCAGCCAATACAGGGGGGCAGGTCAGCCCCAGCATTTT,CASSQYRGAGQPQHF,TRBJ1-5,TRBV4-3,-,TRBD1
TGTGCCAGCAGCGGACTAGCGGGCTCCTACGAGCAGTACTTC,CASSGLAGSYEQYF,TRBJ2-7,TRBV2,-,TRBD2
TGTGCCAGCAGTTCTAGGGACAGTGCGCGGGTCTTC,CASSSRDSARVF,TRBJ2-1,TRBV6-5,-,TRBD1
TGTGCCGTGAAGCGGGACGCAGCCTACGAGCAGTACTTC,CAVKRDAAYEQYF,TRBJ2-7,TRBV2,-,TRBD2
TGCGCCAGCAGCCAAGGAATTCTAGGACAGGGGGCCTACGAGCAGTACTTC,CASSQGILGQGAYEQYF,TRBJ2-7,TRBV4-3,-,TRBD1